What follows are 27 T cell receptor beta chains derived from one specimen sequenced in a study of lymphopenia after photon versus proton radiotherapy. Method: immunoSEQ multiplex PCR; TCRdb's copy keeps in-frame clones and lacks some. The data hold some 27,000 clones, with more than 75% observed a single time. This specimen consisted of peripheral blood, obtained from a patient treated with proton-based radiotherapy. These TCRs come from a woman in her fifties or sixties with cholangiocarcinoma. Some clones in this sample may be carry-over from other donors' samples.

The V gene is TRBV5-1, the J gene TRBJ1-2, with D perhaps TRBD1 (5 bases). From germline, CDR1 is SGHRS and CDR2 YFSETQ. The CDR3 is made up of 14 amino acids. Trimming removed 4 bases from V and 0 bases from J, with 10 bases in between. The CDR3 loop reads CASSLWGANYGYTF. CDR3 coding DNA: TGCGCCAGCAGCCTTTGGGGCGCTAACTATGGCTACACCTTC.

The chain employs TRBV27 and TRBJ1-1, with D maybe TRBD1 (5 bases). The CDR3 length is 15 residues. The ends were cut back, 1 base at V and 4 bases at J, with 13 bases in the middle. CDR1 and CDR2 from the germline V gene are MNHEY and SMNVEV (reference sequence). CDR3: CASSLFGGEGTEAFF. CDR3 nucleotides: TGTGCCAGCAGTTTATTTGGGGGTGAGGGCACTGAAGCTTTCTTT.

The count of this clone is one. This chain links TRBV27 with TRBJ2-7; TRBD1 agrees at 8 bases. V trimming: 2 bases; J trimming: 4 bases; junction bases outside the gene matches: 13. CDR1 and CDR2 (germline): MNHEY, SMNVEV (reference sequence). This CDR3 region has 17 residues. CDR3 amino acids: CASSLIPGQGSPYEQYF. The DNA for the CDR3 is TGTGCCAGCAGTTTAATCCCCGGACAGGGTTCCCCTTACGAGCAGTACTTC.

This clone was detected once. The chain combines TRBV6-5 with TRBJ1-2; 9 bases line up with TRBD1. This CDR3 has 15 residues. From germline, CDR1 is MNHEY and CDR2 SVGAGI. The trim removed 3 bases at V and 2 bases at J, leaving 4 bases unmatched. CDR3 region: CASSYTGGLNYGYTF. CDR3 nucleotides: TGTGCCAGCAGTTATACAGGGGGCCTAAACTATGGCTACACCTTC.

The chain has TRBV18 and TRBJ1-5, with TRBD1 identical over 10 bases. CDR1 is KGHSH, CDR2 LQKENI, per germline. This CDR3 comprises 17 residues. V was pared by 6 bases and J by 1 base, with 9 bases of the junction left unmatched. DNA for the CDR3: TGTGCCAGCTCGCCGACAGGGGGCCTGAGGAGCAATCAGCCCCAGCATTTT. This codes for CASSPTGGLRSNQPQHF.

This clone was counted once. The genes are TRBV20-1 and TRBJ1-1, with a tentative D call TRBD1 (6 bases). Deletions cut 3 bases from V and 9 bases from J, with 11 bases between. CDR3 length equals 11 residues. From germline, CDR1 is DFQATT and CDR2 SNEGSKA (reference sequence). The CDR3 is CSASRGEQAFF. CDR3 coding DNA: TGCAGTGCTAGTAGGGGGGAGCAAGCTTTCTTT.

The rearrangement joins TRBV5-4 to TRBJ2-1; 9 bases agree with TRBD1. The ends lost 7 bases at V and 4 bases at J; junction bases unmatched: 12. CDR1 SGHNT and CDR2 YYREEE come from the germline V gene (reference sequence). CDR3 length: 16 residues. Written as DNA, the CDR3 is TGTGCCAGCTCCCCCCTTGGGACAGGGCCTTACAATGAGCAGTTCTTC. It codes for CASSPLGTGPYNEQFF.

J is TRBJ1-5 and V is TRBV19; D uncertain. Trimming cost V 2 bases and J 8 bases, with 10 bases left between them. The CDR3 length is 13 residues. CDR1 is LNHDA, CDR2 SQIVND, per germline (reference sequence). CDR3 amino acids: CASSIRAREPQHF. The CDR3 region has the DNA TGTGCCAGTAGTATAAGGGCGAGGGAGCCCCAGCATTTT.

The V call is TRBV2, the J call TRBJ2-2, with 13 bases lining up with TRBD2. The junction had 14 bases not matched to a gene; V was cut back by 8 bases and J by 5 bases. From germline, CDR1 is SNHLY and CDR2 FYNNEI. The CDR3 covers 18 residues. This CDR3 is CASVRIRTSGRRTGELFF. The DNA for the CDR3 is TGTGCCAGCGTAAGGATAAGGACTAGCGGGAGAAGGACCGGGGAGCTGTTTTTT.

This chain joins TRBV5-5 and TRBJ2-2; TRBD1 aligns across 7 bases. The junction had 12 bases not matched to a gene; V was cut back by 6 bases and J by 1 base. This CDR3 has 17 amino acids. Germline V lookup: CDR1 SGHKS, CDR2 YYEKEE (reference sequence). The CDR3 protein is CASTNFRDSLNTGELFF. As DNA, the CDR3 is TGTGCCAGCACCAACTTCCGGGACAGCTTGAACACCGGGGAGCTGTTTTTT.

The CDR3 reads CASSQGPTGASTDTQYF. The CDR3 DNA reads as TGTGCCAGCAGCCAAGGACCTACAGGGGCCAGCACAGATACGCAGTATTTT. The chain carries TRBV7-9 and TRBJ2-3; 7 bases are a match to TRBD1. Germline assignment: CDR1 SEHNR and CDR2 FQNEAQ (reference sequence). This CDR3 spans 17 amino acids. V lost 5 bases, J lost 0 bases, and 11 bases stayed unmatched. Using reference TRBV7-9 and TRBJ2-3 for the parts outside the CDR3, the full variable domain is DTGVSQNPRHKITKRGQNVTFRCDPISEHNRLYWYRQTLGQGPEFLTYFQNEAQLEKSRLLSDRFSAERPKGSFSTLEIQRTEQGDSAMYLCASSQGPTGASTDTQYFGPGTRLTVL.

The chain combines TRBV27 with TRBJ1-5, with TRBD1 as a possible D gene (5 bases). The V gene's germline CDR1 is MNHEY and CDR2 SMNVEV (reference sequence). V dropped 4 bases and J dropped 9 bases, with 16 bases sitting between them. This CDR3 region has 14 residues. The CDR3 protein is CASSSADRPGPQHF. In DNA, the CDR3 is TGTGCCAGCAGTTCCGCAGACAGACCAGGGCCCCAGCATTTT.

J is TRBJ2-2 and V is TRBV11-2; no clear D gene. V lost 2 bases, J lost 4 bases, and 11 bases lay in between. CDR1 SGHAT and CDR2 FQNNGV come from the germline V gene. This CDR3 has 15 residues. CDR3 amino acids: CASSLLAGLTGELFF. CDR3 bases: TGTGCCAGCAGCTTATTAGCTGGGCTCACCGGGGAGCTGTTTTTT.

The genes are TRBV9 and TRBJ2-5; perhaps TRBD2 as D (6 bases). This CDR3 has 16 residues. V was pared by 1 base and J by 1 base, with 14 bases between. Germline V CDR1 and CDR2: SGDLS, YYNGEE. CDR3 DNA: TGTGCCAGCAGCGTACAAACCCGGGGGATCCAAGAGACCCAGTACTTC. It translates to CASSVQTRGIQETQYF.

V usage is TRBV9 and J usage is TRBJ2-1, with 12 bases lining up with TRBD2. The V and J ends lost 4 bases and 9 bases, in that order; junction bases with no gene match: 11. From germline, CDR1 is SGDLS and CDR2 YYNGEE. The CDR3 consists of 16 residues. Here the CDR3 reads CASSPTSTSGSGEQFF. The CDR3 DNA is TGTGCCAGCAGCCCCACCTCGACTAGCGGGAGTGGTGAGCAGTTCTTC.

The V gene is TRBV27, the J gene TRBJ1-6, with 8 bases aligning to TRBD1. The CDR3 consists of 15 residues. The germline V gene encodes CDR1 MNHEY and CDR2 SMNVEV (reference sequence). V lost 3 bases, J lost 4 bases, and 2 bases stayed unmatched. The CDR3 DNA sequence: TGTGCCAGCAGTTTCGACAGGGGATATAATTCACCCCTCCACTTT. Its translation: CASSFDRGYNSPLHF.

Only one count was recorded for this clone. The gene calls are TRBV4-1 and TRBJ2-3; tentatively, D is TRBD1 or TRBD2 (5 bases each). The V end lost 4 bases, the J end lost 0 bases, and 20 bases lay between the germline ends. Germline V gene lookup returns CDR1 MGHRA and CDR2 YSYEKL. The CDR3 loop spans 18 amino acids. The CDR3 nucleotides read TGCGCCAGCAGCCGGCGGCAGAGAGGGACGCAAAGCACAGATACGCAGTATTTT. It codes for CASSRRQRGTQSTDTQYF.

This chain joins TRBV11-2 and TRBJ2-7, with TRBD2 matching over 8 bases. CDR1 is SGHAT, CDR2 FQNNGV, per germline. This CDR3 contains 17 residues. With 2 bases clipped from V and 1 base from J, the junction kept 10 bases outside the gene matches. CDR3 coding DNA: TGTGCCAGCAGCTTAAATGCCGGGGTAGCGGGGTCCTACGAGCAGTACTTC. Protein sequence: CASSLNAGVAGSYEQYF.

V and J are TRBV30 and TRBJ1-1; D perhaps matches TRBD1 (5 bases). Germline V CDR1 and CDR2: GTSNPN, SVGIG (reference sequence). Trimming removed 1 base at V and 1 base at J, with 13 bases between. The CDR3 has 15 residues. CDR3 region: CAWSGQIVANTEAFF. Written as DNA, the CDR3 is TGTGCCTGGAGTGGACAGATAGTGGCGAACACTGAAGCTTTCTTT.

This clone was detected a few times. V and J are TRBV19 and TRBJ1-3; D is uncertain. CDR1 is LNHDA and CDR2 is SQIVND in the germline V gene (reference sequence). V gave up 6 bases and J gave up 0 bases, with 15 bases separating them. This CDR3 region has 16 residues. In nucleotides, the CDR3 is TGTGCCAGTAGGAACCTTTGGGTCAGCTCTGGAAACACCATATATTTT. The encoded protein is CASRNLWVSSGNTIYF.

The gene calls are TRBV2 and TRBJ2-5; 11 bases are shared with TRBD1. This CDR3 has 16 residues. Germline lookup yields CDR1 SNHLY and CDR2 FYNNEI. Trimming took 1 base from V and 1 from J; bases not matched to a gene: 2. DNA for the CDR3: TGTGCCAGCAGTGAAGGGACAGGGGGCCTCCAAGAGACCCAGTACTTC. Protein product: CASSEGTGGLQETQYF. Filled out from reference TRBV2 and TRBJ2-5, the complete variable domain reads EPEVTQTPSHQVTQMGQEVILRCVPISNHLYFYWYRQILGQKVEFLVSFYNNEISEKSEIFDDQFSVERPDGSNFTLKIRSTKLEDSAMYFCASSEGTGGLQETQYFGPGTRLLVL.

This chain joins TRBV7-8 and TRBJ1-5; D gene uncertain. CDR3 length: 18 amino acids. Germline V gene lookup returns CDR1 SGHVS and CDR2 FQNEAQ. Trimming pared 1 base from V and 3 bases from J, leaving 19 bases between. CDR3: CASSLVPGRATLNQPQHF. The DNA for the CDR3 is TGTGCCAGCAGCTTAGTTCCGGGCAGAGCTACCCTCAATCAGCCCCAGCATTTT.

The chain employs TRBV28 and TRBJ1-3; no definite D call. The V end was cut by 7 bases, the J end by 4 bases, with 5 bases between. The germline CDR1 and CDR2 sequences are MDHEN and SYDVKM. This CDR3 spans 11 amino acids. Here the CDR3 reads CASTGGNTIYF. Here the CDR3 DNA reads TGTGCCAGCACCGGAGGAAACACCATATATTTT.

The V call is TRBV2, the J call TRBJ1-1, with TRBD1 identical over 8 bases. The ends lost 2 bases at V and 5 bases at J; junction bases unmatched: 10. Germline V gene sequence: CDR1 SNHLY, CDR2 FYNNEI. This CDR3 has 16 residues. The CDR3 sequence: CASSETLDRVGTEAFF. In DNA, the CDR3 is TGTGCCAGCAGTGAAACCCTGGACAGGGTGGGGACTGAAGCTTTCTTT.

The CDR3 region has the DNA TGTGCCAGCAAAGTCACCGGGACCCACACTGAAGCTTTCTTT. Protein sequence: CASKVTGTHTEAFF. This rearrangement joins TRBV7-3 to TRBJ1-1; D perhaps matches TRBD1 (5 bases). Trimming stripped 7 bases from V and 3 bases from J, with 15 bases between. CDR3 length: 14 amino acids. The germline V gene has CDR1 SGHTA and CDR2 FQGTGA.

The chain combines TRBV25-1 with TRBJ2-1; TRBD2 matches 9 bases. J gave up 15 bases and V 3 bases, and 15 bases lay outside the gene matches. This CDR3 comprises 15 residues. The V gene's germline CDR1 is MGHDK and CDR2 SYGVNS. This chain's CDR3 is CASSDPIFKREDLFF. The DNA of the CDR3 is TGTGCCAGCAGTGACCCCATTTTTAAGCGGGAGGATCTGTTCTTC.

The V call is TRBV6-5, the J call TRBJ1-5; D uncertain. The V and J ends lost 0 bases and 4 bases respectively, with 10 bases between them. The CDR3 is 15 amino acids. CDR1 MNHEY and CDR2 SVGAGI come from the germline V gene. The CDR3 loop reads CASSYSRGPNQPQHF. CDR3 bases: TGTGCCAGCAGTTACTCGAGAGGGCCGAATCAGCCCCAGCATTTT.